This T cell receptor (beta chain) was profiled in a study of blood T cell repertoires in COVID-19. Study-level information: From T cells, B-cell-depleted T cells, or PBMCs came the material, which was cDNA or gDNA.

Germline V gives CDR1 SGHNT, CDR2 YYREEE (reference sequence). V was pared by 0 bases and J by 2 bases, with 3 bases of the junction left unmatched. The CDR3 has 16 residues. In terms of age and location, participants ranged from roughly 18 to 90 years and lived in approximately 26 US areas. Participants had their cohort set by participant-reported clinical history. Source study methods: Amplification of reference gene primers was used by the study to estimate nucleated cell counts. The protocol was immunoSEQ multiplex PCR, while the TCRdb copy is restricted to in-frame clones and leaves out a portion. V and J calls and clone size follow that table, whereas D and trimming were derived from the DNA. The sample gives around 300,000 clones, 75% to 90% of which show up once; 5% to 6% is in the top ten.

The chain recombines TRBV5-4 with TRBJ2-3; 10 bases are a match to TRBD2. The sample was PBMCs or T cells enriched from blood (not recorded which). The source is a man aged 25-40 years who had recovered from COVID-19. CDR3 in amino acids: CASSLALAGATDTQYF. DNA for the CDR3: TGTGCCAGCAGCTTGGCTCTAGCGGGGGCCACAGATACGCAGTATTTT.